This T cell receptor beta chain comes out of a study of shared clonotypes between healthy human individuals (dated by TCRdb to 2020 to 2021). About the study as a whole: A couple of women and a few men aged 18 to 49 years were included in the cohort. For each donor, three plates each were used for CD4 naive and CD4 memory, two plates were used for CD8 naive, and one plate was used for CD8 memory. To estimate repertoire size and how much clonotype sharing occurs between individuals, the study deeply sequenced the blood TCR repertoires of roughly 5 healthy adults. To increase sequencing depth and limit assay-specific biases, TCR repertoire library preparation and sequencing were carried out by different laboratories using diverse techniques. Between about 0.85 and 8.9 billion PBMCs per donor were obtained by leukapheresis.

TCR CDR3 regions were amplified from genomic DNA by multiplex PCR using the deep immunoSEQ assay. Genomic DNA extracted from each cell subset was distributed evenly over all wells of several immunoSEQ 96-well plates, and each plate served as one replicate. For sorted subsets, roughly 200 ng of genomic DNA, equivalent to 30,000 or so T cell genomes, went into each replicate PCR. The purified libraries were quantified using a Qubit 3.0 fluorometer, sized with a Bioanalyzer 2100, and then quantified again using the KAPA Library Quantification kit. Every immunoSEQ 96-well plate was sequenced on a separate single-read 150-cycle Illumina NextSeq 550 flow cell. Processing in the source paper ran as follows. Because the immunoSEQ output included only junctional sequences and no quality scores, the filtering could not be the same as the filtering used for full-length reads. To assign V/J genes and CDR3, sequences were annotated against IMGT germline references using PyIR, a Python wrapper for IgBLAST v1.9. Any read was removed if the V/J assignment was weak (E-value above 1e-6), the CDR3 was missing, or the read contained stop codons, out-of-frame junctions, or ambiguous translated residues. A V3J clonotype was defined by an identical inferred V gene, J gene, and CDR3 amino acid sequence. Percentage overlap between repertoires was computed as shared unique clonotypes divided by the size of the smaller repertoire. RTK rarefaction, the Chao1 estimator, and Recon v2.1 estimates of unobserved clonotypes were used to assess repertoire richness. Generation probabilities for all TCRbeta clonotypes obtained by the gDNA method from a handful of donors were computed using OLGA. TCRdb stores this immuneACCESS table with in-frame sequences only. Part of the clones is absent; in the studies checked, under half of the shortfall reflects unresolved V genes, and no reason is known for the rest. That table supplies the V and J calls and clone size; D and trimming were determined from the DNA. The sample table lists about 2.3 million clones, about 90% of them with a count of one. Around 0.35% of the sample lies in the top ten.

Regarding this clone: What this receptor recognizes is not known. Nothing much larger sits one base from this clone, and base qualities are not available. This sample includes further DNA sequences coding for the same CDR3.

The donors were healthy, HIV-negative adults with no recently reported acute infections or vaccinations. Every donor was a Caucasian adult residing in Nashville, Tennessee, USA. CD4+ T cells were enriched through magnetic negative selection, after which naive cells were positively selected on CD45RA and the remaining negative fraction served as the memory subset. Blood was obtained by leukapheresis, after which PBMCs were separated by Ficoll-Histopaque density gradient centrifugation and cryopreserved in liquid nitrogen vapor phase. Analytical flow cytometry was used to check the purity and quantity of each magnetically sorted T cell population. Genomic DNA was isolated from each sorted fraction and quantified by UV absorbance on a Nanodrop 2000c. Overall results and qualifications from the work: Based on pairwise subsampling, the degree of clonotype sharing among donors was expected to be affected by sequencing depth. Incomplete sequencing was indicated by rarefaction of sorted-subset datasets, despite the large sequencing depth. Larger estimated clonotype richness was generally found for naive subsets than for memory subsets. Sharing across a few donors was observed for approximately 5% of naive CD4, 3.5% of naive CD8, roughly 2.4% of memory CD4, and less than 0.45% of memory CD8 clonotypes. Clonotypes shared by all four sorted-subset donors showed higher generation probabilities than non-shared clonotypes. Only blood was sampled, and tissue TCR repertoires likely differ from those in blood. Because the study included a small number of donors, the genetic and exposure-history diversity represented was limited.

CDR1 SEHNR and CDR2 FQNEAQ are derived from the germline V gene (reference sequence). Trimming takes 5 bases off V and 1 base off J; junction bases not matched to a gene: 3. The CDR3 contains 15 residues, cysteine and phenylalanine counted. Here the CDR3 DNA is all that survives: 45 bases in frame from base 1. The origin of this receptor is a man between 18 and 35 years old in good health. Some clones in this sample may be carry-over from other donors' samples. The source material was naive CD4+ T cells from PBMCs. Taken with the paper, the label for cell subset or site translates to: CD45RA+ positively selected. Recombination linked TRBV7-9 to TRBJ2-3; TRBD1 fits 10 bases in the junction. The bases read TGTGCCAGCAGCACCGGGACAGGGGGCACAGATACGCAGTATTTT. It translates as CASSTGTGGTDTQYF. Supplemented by the reference TRBV7-9 and TRBJ2-3 proteins around the CDR3, the complete variable domain is DTGVSQNPRHKITKRGQNVTFRCDPISEHNRLYWYRQTLGQGPEFLTYFQNEAQLEKSRLLSDRFSAERPKGSFSTLEIQRTEQGDSAMYLCASSTGTGGTDTQYFGPGTRLTVL.